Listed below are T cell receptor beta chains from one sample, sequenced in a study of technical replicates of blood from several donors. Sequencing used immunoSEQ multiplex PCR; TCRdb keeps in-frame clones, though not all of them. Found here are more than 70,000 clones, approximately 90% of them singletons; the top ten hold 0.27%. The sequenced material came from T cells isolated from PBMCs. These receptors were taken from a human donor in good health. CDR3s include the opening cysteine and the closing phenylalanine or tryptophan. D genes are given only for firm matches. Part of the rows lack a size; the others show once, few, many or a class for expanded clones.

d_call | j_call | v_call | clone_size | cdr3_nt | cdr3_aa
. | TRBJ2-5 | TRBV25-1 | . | TGTGCCAGCAGTGGGAGGAGGGCATTAGAGACCCAGTACTTC | CASSGRRALETQYF
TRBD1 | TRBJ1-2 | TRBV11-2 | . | TGTGCCAGCAGCCCACAGGGGGCCGGCTACACCTTC | CASSPQGAGYTF
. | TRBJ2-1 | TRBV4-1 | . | TGCGCCAGCAGCCAAGTCGGCGGCTCCTACAATGAGCAGTTCTTC | CASSQVGGSYNEQFF
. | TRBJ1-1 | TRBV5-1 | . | TGCGCCAGCAGCCAACAGGCGCTGAACACTGAAGCTTTCTTT | CASSQQALNTEAFF
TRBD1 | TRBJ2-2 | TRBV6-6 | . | TGTGCCAGCAGTGCGACAGGGGGAATGAACACCGGGGAGCTGTTTTTT | CASSATGGMNTGELFF
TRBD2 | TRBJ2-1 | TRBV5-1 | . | TGCGCCAGCAGCCATGGACTAGCGGGAGACGTTTTCTCCAATGAGCAGTTCTTC | CASSHGLAGDVFSNEQFF
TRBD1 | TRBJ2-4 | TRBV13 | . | TGTGTCAGCAGCTCCCGGGACAGGGGGAACAAAAACATTCAGTACTTC | CVSSSRDRGNKNIQYF
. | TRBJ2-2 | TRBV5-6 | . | TGTGCCAGCAGCCCTATCCTCTTACCGGGGGAGCTGTTTTTT | CASSPILLPGELFF
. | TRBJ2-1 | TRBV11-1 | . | TGTGCCAGCAGCTTATCTCAGGGGATTAATGAGCAGTTCTTC | CASSLSQGINEQFF
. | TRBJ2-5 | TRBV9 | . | TGTGCCAGCAGCGCTACAGGGTGGACCCGGACCCAGTACTTC | CASSATGWTRTQYF
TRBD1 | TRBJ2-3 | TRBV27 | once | TGTGCCAGCAGGACTCAGGGACAGAAAGGAACAGATACGCAGTATTTT | CASRTQGQKGTDTQYF
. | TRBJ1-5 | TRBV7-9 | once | TGTGCCAGCAGCCTAGCTGGACAGAATCAGCCCCAGCATTTT | CASSLAGQNQPQHF
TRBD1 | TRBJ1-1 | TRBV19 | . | TGTGCCAGTAGGGGGACAGGTTGGGACACTGAAGCTTTCTTT | CASRGTGWDTEAFF
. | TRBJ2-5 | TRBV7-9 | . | TGTGCCAGCAGCCCCAGCTTACAGGCGCCCCAAGAGACCCAGTACTTC | CASSPSLQAPQETQYF
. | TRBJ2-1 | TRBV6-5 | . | TGTGCCAGCAGTTACTCAGGGAGCTCCTACAATGAGCAGTTCTTC | CASSYSGSSYNEQFF
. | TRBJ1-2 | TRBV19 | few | TGTGCCAGCAGGGGAGCGCAGTTCTGGGGCTATGGCTACACCTTC | CASRGAQFWGYGYTF
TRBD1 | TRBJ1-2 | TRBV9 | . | TGTGCCAGCAGCGCCGGACAGGGGCAGGTCTATGGCTACACCTTC | CASSAGQGQVYGYTF
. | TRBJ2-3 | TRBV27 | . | TGTGCCAGCAGTTTATCAGCGGGACAGGTGACAGATACGCAGTATTTT | CASSLSAGQVTDTQYF
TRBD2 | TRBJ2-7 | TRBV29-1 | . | TGCAGCGTTGAAGAGTACGGGAGGGCCAGCGAGCAGTACTTC | CSVEEYGRASEQYF
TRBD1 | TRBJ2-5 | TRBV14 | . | TGTGCCAGCAGCCGGACGCTCGGCAGGGGGCCGTACCAAGAGACCCAGTACTTC | CASSRTLGRGPYQETQYF
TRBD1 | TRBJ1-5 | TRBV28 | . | TGTGCCAGCAGTGTATGGGACAGGGGGGGCCTCAATCAGCCCCAGCATTTT | CASSVWDRGGLNQPQHF
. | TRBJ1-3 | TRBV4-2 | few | TGTGCCAGCAGCCAGGCCGCGGGGCAACAAGGTGGAAACACCATATATTTT | CASSQAAGQQGGNTIYF
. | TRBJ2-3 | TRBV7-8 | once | TGTGCCAGCAGCTTTATTCTAGCGTCGGCAGATACGCAGTATTTT | CASSFILASADTQYF
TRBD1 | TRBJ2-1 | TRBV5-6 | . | TGTGCCAGCAGCTTGCTTGGGACAGGGAAATACAATGAGCAGTTCTTC | CASSLLGTGKYNEQFF
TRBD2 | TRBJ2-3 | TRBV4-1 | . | TGCGCCAGCAGCCAAGACGGGACTAGCGGGGGCACAGATACGCAGTATTTT | CASSQDGTSGGTDTQYF